The sequence of this T cell receptor beta chain was determined in a study of T cell changes during pregnancy in multiple sclerosis. Assay: immunoSEQ multiplex PCR; the TCRdb copy retains only in-frame clones and omits some. The table records roughly 74,000 clones, around 85% of them present only once. Looked up from germline, CDR1 is MNHNS and CDR2 is SASEGT. The CDR3 loop spans 16 amino acids. Trimming removed 2 bases from V and 5 bases from J; junction bases left unmatched: 9. This clone was seen a handful of times. This receptor was obtained from a female donor with multiple sclerosis, enrolled in a pregnancy study. The chain recombines TRBV6-1 with TRBJ2-5; 9 nucleotides agree with TRBD1. Sequenced material: peripheral blood, taken before pregnancy. The CDR3 loop is CASSELGGTGTETQYF. The CDR3, as DNA: TGTGCCAGCAGTGAACTTGGGGGGACAGGGACGGAGACCCAGTACTTC.